This TCR beta chain stems from a study of blood T cell repertoires in COVID-19. At the level of the study: Collection of acute and convalescent COVID-19 samples took place in the United States, Italy and Spain. The analysed material was cDNA or gDNA that came from T cells, B-cell-depleted T cells, or PBMCs.

The V gene lost 0 bases and the J gene lost 7 bases, with 10 bases spanning the gap. The CDR3 contains 14 residues. Germline values: CDR1 GTSNPN, CDR2 SVGIG (reference sequence). Original methodology: Amplification with reference gene primers provided the estimates of nucleated cell counts. The table came from immunoSEQ multiplex PCR; TCRdb's copy has only in-frame clones and leaves some out. That table is the source of V, J and clone size, and D and trimming were worked out from the DNA. The sample yields about 76,000 clones, around 88% seen once. This clone was found a few times. Sequenced: peripheral blood. The TCR sequence derives from a man younger than 45 with acute or convalescent COVID-19. The J gene is TRBJ1-6, the V gene TRBV30; tentatively, D is TRBD1 (6 bases). The CDR3 region has the DNA TGTGCCTGGAGTGTACTGACAGGCAATTCACCCCTCCACTTT. This translates into CAWSVLTGNSPLHF.